Each of the 17 T cell receptor beta chains below was sequenced from the same sample in a study of tissue T cells after allogeneic stem cell transplantation. Produced via immunoSEQ multiplex PCR; TCRdb's table is partial and in-frame only. The sample lists about 4,400 clones, approximately 72% occurring once. The source material was left colon tissue, sampled at autopsy. Receptors were obtained from an older male donor with lung cancer.

V gene TRBV4-2 combines with J gene TRBJ2-3; 9 bases fit TRBD2. This CDR3 comprises 16 residues. V trimming: 0 bases; J trimming: 2 bases; junction bases outside the gene matches: 3. Germline assignment: CDR1 LGHNA and CDR2 YNFKEQ. DNA for the CDR3: TGTGCCAGCAGCCAAGATCTAGCGGGGTTCACAGATACGCAGTATTTT. It translates to CASSQDLAGFTDTQYF.

This clone was picked up a small number of times. The CDR3 DNA is TGTGCCTGGAGTCGCGGACTAGGGGGCGAGCAGTACTTC. Protein product: CAWSRGLGGEQYF. The rearrangement uses TRBV30 and TRBJ2-7; maybe TRBD2 (7 bases). Germline V CDR1 and CDR2: GTSNPN, SVGIG (reference sequence). V lost 2 bases to trimming and J lost 6 bases, with 14 bases between them. The CDR3 contains 13 residues.

The chain recombines TRBV6-2 or TRBV6-3 with TRBJ1-5, with D possibly TRBD1 on 5 matching bases. CDR3 length equals 14 residues. Germline CDR1 reads MNHEY; CDR2 reads SVGEGT. V lost 5 bases and J 7 bases, leaving 15 bases between the germline ends. The CDR3 here is CASSPEEGWQPQHF. The CDR3 DNA sequence: TGTGCCAGCAGTCCCGAGGAGGGGTGGCAGCCCCAGCATTTT.

This chain connects TRBV5-5 to TRBJ1-2, with D unclear. Germline V gene sequence: CDR1 SGHKS, CDR2 YYEKEE (reference sequence). This CDR3 has 14 amino acids. V lost 6 bases and J lost 5, with 17 bases in between. CDR3 coding DNA: TGTGCCAGCACTACCGCGGAGAACCAATATGGCTACACCTTC. Translating gives CASTTAENQYGYTF.

This clone has only one observation. This may be a read error, as it is one base from a much larger clone. The genes are TRBV10-3 and TRBJ2-5, with D possibly being TRBD2 (7 bases). Germline V gene sequence: CDR1 ENHRY, CDR2 SYGVKD. Trimming removed 3 bases from V and 1 base from J, with 15 bases in between. The CDR3 loop spans 16 amino acids. The CDR3, as DNA: TGTGCCATCAGTGACCCGAGGGGGGGGGCCCAAGAGACCCAGTACTTC. It specifies CAISDPRGGAQETQYF.

The V call is TRBV9, the J call TRBJ2-3, with a weak D call TRBD1 (5 bases). The V end lost 1 base, the J end lost 5 bases, and 14 bases lay between the germline ends. Looked up from germline, CDR1 is SGDLS and CDR2 is YYNGEE. The CDR3 has 15 residues. The CDR3 DNA sequence: TGTGCCAGCAGCGTAACTCCCGGACACGAAGATACGCAGTATTTT. This gives the protein CASSVTPGHEDTQYF. Filled out from reference TRBV9 and TRBJ2-3, the complete variable domain reads DSGVTQTPKHLITATGQRVTLRCSPRSGDLSVYWYQQSLDQGLQFLIQYYNGEERAKGNILERFSAQQFPDLHSELNLSSLELGDSALYFCASSVTPGHEDTQYFGPGTRLTVL.

This clone was found a few times. The chain couples TRBV5-3 to TRBJ1-5; D gene uncertain. TRBV5-3 qualifies as an ORF whose function is uncertain. There are 11 residues in the CDR3. Between the trimmed V and J ends, which lost 5 bases and 7 bases, there was a span of 7 bases. Written as DNA, the CDR3 is TGTGCCAGAAGTTACAACCAGCCCCAGCATTTT. Protein: CARSYNQPQHF.

The chain employs TRBV27 and TRBJ2-7; no reliable D call. The CDR3 extends over 14 amino acids. Germline loops: CDR1 MNHEY, CDR2 SMNVEV (reference sequence). Trimming removed 3 bases from V and 1 base from J, with 10 bases in between. CDR3 amino acids: CASSLTANSYEQYF. CDR3 coding DNA: TGTGCCAGCAGTTTGACCGCAAATTCCTACGAGCAGTACTTC.

V gene TRBV11-2 combines with J gene TRBJ1-1; D remains unclear. CDR3 length: 15 residues. The germline V gene has CDR1 SGHAT and CDR2 FQNNGV. The V end was cut by 4 bases, the J end by 1 base, with 13 bases between. CDR3 protein: CASSSGGLRNTEAFF. CDR3 nucleotide sequence: TGTGCCAGCAGCTCTGGAGGGTTGCGGAACACTGAAGCTTTCTTT.

This chain's CDR3 is CAITGGAGANVLTF. The CDR3 DNA reads TGTGCCATCACAGGGGGCGCTGGGGCCAACGTCCTGACTTTC. The chain is built from TRBV10-3 and TRBJ2-6, with 8 bases aligning to TRBD1. This CDR3 has 14 residues. V lost 7 bases and J lost 2; bases outside the gene matches: 1. Per the germline V gene, CDR1 is ENHRY and CDR2 is SYGVKD.

By share, this clone counts as large. This chain uses TRBV9 with TRBJ2-7, with a weak D call TRBD2 (5 bases). Trimming left V 0 bases short and J 2 bases short, with 12 bases between. The germline V gene has CDR1 SGDLS and CDR2 YYNGEE. This CDR3 contains 15 residues. CDR3: CASSVEPTGTYEQYF. The CDR3 DNA is TGTGCCAGCAGCGTAGAGCCAACGGGGACCTACGAGCAGTACTTC.

The chain carries TRBV19 and TRBJ1-2; no reliable D call. In germline, CDR1 is LNHDA, CDR2 SQIVND (reference sequence). The CDR3 has 14 residues. Deletions cut 9 bases from V and 0 bases from J, with 14 bases between. CDR3: CASTPGGTNYGYTF. The DNA of the CDR3 is TGTGCCAGCACCCCTGGAGGGACTAACTATGGCTACACCTTC.

J is TRBJ2-3 and V is TRBV6-4; TRBD1 matches at 11 bases. V lost 3 bases, J lost 1 base, and 0 bases stayed unmatched. Germline CDR1 reads MRHNA; CDR2 reads SNTAGT. The CDR3 runs 15 residues. DNA of the CDR3: TGTGCCAGCAGTGAGGGACAGGGGGGCACAGATACGCAGTATTTT. It yields the protein CASSEGQGGTDTQYF.

The chain uses TRBV11-3 and TRBJ2-1, with 11 bases matching TRBD2. With V trimmed by 5 bases and J by 4 bases, 4 bases remained unmatched. CDR1 and CDR2 (germline): SGHNT, YENEEA. The length of the CDR3 is 15 residues. The CDR3 DNA reads as TGTGCCAGCAGCCCACTAGCGGGGGATTACAATGAGCAGTTCTTC. It encodes CASSPLAGDYNEQFF.

The chain joins TRBV9 to TRBJ2-7; the D is unclear. From germline, CDR1 is SGDLS and CDR2 YYNGEE. Trimming removed 0 bases from V and 1 base from J, with 8 bases in between. This CDR3 spans 14 amino acids. The CDR3 DNA is TGTGCCAGCAGCGTAGGGGCCTTTTCCTACGAGCAGTACTTC. Translated, it gives CASSVGAFSYEQYF.

The chain is built from TRBV28 and TRBJ2-7, with TRBD2 as a possible D gene (5 bases). Per the germline V gene, CDR1 is MDHEN and CDR2 is SYDVKM. This CDR3 is built from 13 residues. V shed 4 bases and J shed 5 bases, with 12 bases lying between them. In DNA, the CDR3 is TGTGCCAGCAGTTCCCCGCCCGGGAACGAGCAGTACTTC. It translates to CASSSPPGNEQYF.

This chain connects TRBV5-5 to TRBJ1-2; no clear D. This CDR3 is 13 amino acids long. Looked up from germline, CDR1 is SGHKS and CDR2 is YYEKEE (reference sequence). V was clipped by 0 bases and J by 7 bases, with 10 bases between them. CDR3 region: CASSLEWTSGYTF. CDR3 coding DNA: TGTGCCAGCAGCTTGGAATGGACGAGTGGCTACACCTTC.